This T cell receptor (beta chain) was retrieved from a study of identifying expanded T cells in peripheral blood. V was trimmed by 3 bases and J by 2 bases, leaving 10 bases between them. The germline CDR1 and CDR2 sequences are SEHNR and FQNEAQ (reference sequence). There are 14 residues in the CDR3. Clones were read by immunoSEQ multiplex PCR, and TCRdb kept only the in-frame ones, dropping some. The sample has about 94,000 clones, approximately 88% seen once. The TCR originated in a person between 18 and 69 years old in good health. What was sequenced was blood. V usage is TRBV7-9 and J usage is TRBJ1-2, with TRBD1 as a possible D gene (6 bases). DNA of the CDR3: TGTGCCAGCAGCTTCAACAGGGCGAACTATGGCTACACCTTC. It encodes CASSFNRANYGYTF.